Sequencing of this TCR beta chain was carried out in a study of T cell changes during pregnancy in multiple sclerosis. Sequenced by immunoSEQ multiplex PCR; TCRdb stores in-frame clones only, minus some. Among some 70,000 clones listed, more than 85% were seen once. The CDR3 is 14 amino acids. In germline, CDR1 is SGHAT, CDR2 FQNNGV. V was clipped by 3 bases and J by 9 bases, with 12 bases between them. The genes are TRBV11-2 and TRBJ1-6, with D tentatively TRBD1 (6 bases). The material sequenced was peripheral blood, taken before pregnancy. The source is a female donor with multiple sclerosis, enrolled in a pregnancy study. The CDR3 nucleotides read TGTGCCAGCAGCTTCGCAGGGGAAAGTTCACCCCTCCACTTT. Translation gives CASSFAGESSPLHF.